This T cell receptor beta chain appears in the sequencing data of a study of T cell responses to AZD1222 COVID-19 vaccine (dated by TCRdb to the early 2020s). Background on the whole study: AZD1222 recipients given second doses at about 4 weeks or at about 12 weeks were pooled, since spike-specific TCR depth and breadth were not found to differ between the two schedules. Trial participants were enrolled by age into subgroups of 18-55, 56-69 and 70-plus years, and around 150, 28 and 57 TCR-sequenced participants, respectively, were included in these subgroups. TCR sequencing was performed for about 250 trial participants, of whom around 200 were given two doses of AZD1222 and some 26 were given two doses of MenACWY control vaccine.

The paper as a whole reports these results and caveats: Vaccine-associated CD4 TCRs spanned the whole spike protein, with dominant responses in regions 160-218 and 743-854. Reportedly, close to half of the unique spike-specific TCRs recognized epitopes lying outside the regions that are mutated in the B.1.351 and B.1.1.7 variants. Conclusions about previously exposed vaccinees are limited, since just a handful of AZD1222 recipients were seropositive for SARS-CoV-2 at baseline. No day 14 peak-response samples were available, so repertoires were characterized only after the peak T cell response. Most participants were white British and females outnumbered males, and the authors suggested that clonal diversity may have been underestimated. Spike-specific TCR breadth and depth rose significantly after two AZD1222 doses compared with day 0 and with MenACWY recipients. The 56-69-year group was small, and its depth increase did not reach significance, likely because of low power.

The intended sense of this specimen's time point label: baseline before first vaccination. Vaccinee samples came from UK trials COV001 and COV002, including a single-blind randomized controlled phase 2/3 trial of AZD1222 (ChAdOx1 nCoV-19) in healthy adults. For TCRbeta chain sequencing, PBMC samples from trial participants were taken at day 0 and at day 28 after the second dose. The CDR3 regions of human TCRbeta chains were analyzed by immunosequencing. On the authors' methods: TCRs in the repertoires were compared against a reference library of SARS-CoV-2-specific TCRs that had been generated with the MIRA antigen-specificity platform. Breadth was defined as the fraction of unique TCRs that were SARS-CoV-2-associated. Depth was defined as the fraction of total T cells that were SARS-CoV-2-associated. Using the MIRA data, every spike-specific TCR was mapped to the spike region that the TCR reacted to and assigned to either a CD4 or a CD8 class. Log10-transformed breadth and depth values were compared by one-way ANOVA with Sidak's multiple comparisons tests. TCRdb carries this immuneACCESS record with in-frame sequences only. Its versions omit some clonotypes, under half of them owing to an unresolved V gene in the studies checked, with the rest unexplained. V, J and clone size derive from that table, while D and trimming were established from the DNA sequence. Recorded for this sample are tens of thousands of clones; roughly 84% of them occurred a single time. The ten largest clones represent roughly 20% of the sample.

In regard to this clone: The target of this receptor is not known. The record has no base qualities; no much larger clone is one base away.

CDR1 and CDR2 are read off the germline V gene as KGHDR and SFDVKD. Cut back by 9 bases and 6 bases, the V and J ends lie 9 bases apart. From the cysteine through the phenylalanine, the CDR3 covers 11 amino acids. The only DNA kept is the CDR3, 33 bases in frame from the first base. This sequence uses TRBV24-1 and TRBJ2-3, with an unclear D gene assignment. The sample consisted of peripheral blood, taken on day 0 of AZD1222 vaccination. The TCR sequence derives from an adult in good health. CDR3 reads: CATGDFDTQYF. Read as DNA, the sequence is TGTGCCACCGGCGACTTTGATACGCAGTATTTT.